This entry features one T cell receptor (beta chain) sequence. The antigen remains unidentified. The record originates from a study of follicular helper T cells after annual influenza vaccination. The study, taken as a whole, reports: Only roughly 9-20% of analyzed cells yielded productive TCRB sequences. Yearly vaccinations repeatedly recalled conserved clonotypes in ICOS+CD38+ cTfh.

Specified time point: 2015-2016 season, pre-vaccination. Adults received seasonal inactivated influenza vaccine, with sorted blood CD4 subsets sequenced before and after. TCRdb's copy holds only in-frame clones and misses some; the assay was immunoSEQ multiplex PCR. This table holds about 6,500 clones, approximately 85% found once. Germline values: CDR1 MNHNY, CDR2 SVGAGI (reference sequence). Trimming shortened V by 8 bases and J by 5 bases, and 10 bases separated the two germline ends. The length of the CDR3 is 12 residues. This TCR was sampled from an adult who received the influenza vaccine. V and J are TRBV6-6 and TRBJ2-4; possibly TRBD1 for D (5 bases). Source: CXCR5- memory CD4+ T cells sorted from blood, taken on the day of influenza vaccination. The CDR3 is CASSSQENIQYF. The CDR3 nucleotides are TGTGCCAGCTCTTCACAGGAAAACATTCAGTACTTC.